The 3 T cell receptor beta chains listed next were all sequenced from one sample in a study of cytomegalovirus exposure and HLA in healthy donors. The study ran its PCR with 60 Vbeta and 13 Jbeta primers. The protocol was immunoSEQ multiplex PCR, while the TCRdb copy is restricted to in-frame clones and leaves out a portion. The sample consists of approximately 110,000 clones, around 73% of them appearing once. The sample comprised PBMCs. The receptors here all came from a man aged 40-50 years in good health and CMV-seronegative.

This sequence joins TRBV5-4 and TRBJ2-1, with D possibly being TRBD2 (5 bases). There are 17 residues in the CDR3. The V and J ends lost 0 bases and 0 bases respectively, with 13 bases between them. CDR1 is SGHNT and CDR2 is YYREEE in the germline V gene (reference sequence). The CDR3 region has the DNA TGTGCCAGCAGCTTGGCGACAAGAGGGAGCTCCTACAATGAGCAGTTCTTC. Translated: CASSLATRGSSYNEQFF.

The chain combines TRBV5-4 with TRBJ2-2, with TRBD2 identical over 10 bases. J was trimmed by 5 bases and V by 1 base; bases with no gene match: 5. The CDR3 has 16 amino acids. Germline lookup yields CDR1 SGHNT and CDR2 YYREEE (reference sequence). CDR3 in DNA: TGTGCCAGCAGCTTGCGAAATAGCGGGGGGACCGGGGAGCTGTTTTTT. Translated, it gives CASSLRNSGGTGELFF.

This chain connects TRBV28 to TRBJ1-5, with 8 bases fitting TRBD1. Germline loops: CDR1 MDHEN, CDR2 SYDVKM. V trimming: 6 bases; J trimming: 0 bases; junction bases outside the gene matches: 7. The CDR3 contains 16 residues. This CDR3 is CASSSGQGYSNQPQHF. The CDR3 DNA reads TGTGCCAGCAGCTCCGGACAGGGATATAGCAATCAGCCCCAGCATTTT.